The 23 T cell receptor beta chains below were found in one sample sequenced in a study of post-analysis software for immune sequencing data. Libraries were made from TCR beta cDNA, and they carried unique molecular identifiers. MiXCR was run by TCRdb on the PCR reads, yielding one entry per CDR3 protein. The sample lists around 770,000 distinct CDR3 sequences; about 45% were seen once. Whole-study results and caveats: A handful of TRBV segments were significantly more frequent in patients than in controls. TRBV5-6, TRBV5-1 and TRBV20-1 were among these segments.

These TCRs' antigens remain unknown. Sequencing was performed on blood. These receptors were taken from a girl aged 5-17 years with multiple sclerosis.

This clonotype was observed a handful of times. V and J are TRBV7-2 and TRBJ2-3; 9 bases align to TRBD2. The CDR3 length is 20 residues. Germline trimming cut 1 base from V and 3 bases from J; bases unmatched to any gene: 17. The germline gives CDR1 SGHTA, CDR2 FQGNSA. CDR3 loop: CASSLGSTAGGLWRTDTQYF. The CDR3 DNA is TGTGCCAGCAGCTTAGGGTCGACCGCGGGAGGGCTATGGAGGACAGATACGCAGTATTTT.

This clonotype has a handful of counts. J is TRBJ1-2 and V is TRBV7-9; D uncertain. The CDR3 totals 16 residues. V dropped 1 base and J dropped 2 bases, with 14 bases sitting between them. CDR1 and CDR2 from the germline V gene are SEHNR and FQNEAQ (reference sequence). CDR3 loop: CASSLGSREQNYGYTF. CDR3 coding DNA: TGTGCCAGCAGCTTAGGTTCTAGAGAACAGAACTATGGCTACACCTTC.

The table lists this clonotype with a few counts. V is TRBV12-3 or TRBV12-4 and J is TRBJ2-7, with D perhaps TRBD1 (6 bases). V gave up 5 bases and J gave up 2 bases, with 13 bases separating them. CDR3 length equals 14 residues. CDR3 protein: CASSTTGTTYEQYF. The CDR3 nucleotides are TGTGCCAGCAGTACAACAGGGACCACCTACGAGCAGTACTTC.

The genes are TRBV7-8 and TRBJ2-3; D gene ambiguous. This CDR3 comprises 14 residues. Germline CDR1 SGHVS, CDR2 FQNEAQ. Trimming removed 1 base at V and 6 bases at J, with 11 bases between. The CDR3 region is CASSLVGKRDTQYF. CDR3 nucleotide sequence: TGTGCCAGCAGCTTAGTGGGCAAAAGGGATACGCAGTATTTT.

This clonotype was recorded a few times. The chain has TRBV12-3 or TRBV12-4 and TRBJ2-3; D possibly corresponds to TRBD1 (5 bases). The CDR3 is 15 amino acids. V lost 1 base and J lost 1, with 9 bases in between. The CDR3 nucleotides are TGTGCCAGCAGTTTAGTCACAGGCCGCACAGATACGCAGTATTTT. Its translation is CASSLVTGRTDTQYF.

CDR3 loop: CASSPHEEGVGQPQHF. DNA of the CDR3: TGTGCCAGCAGCCCTCACGAGGAGGGGGTCGGTCAGCCCCAGCATTTT. The V call is TRBV7-8, the J call TRBJ1-5; D might be TRBD1 (6 bases). CDR1 SGHVS and CDR2 FQNEAQ come from the germline V gene. Trimming took off 5 bases at V and 6 bases at J, with 20 bases between the two ends. The CDR3 totals 16 residues.

The chain links TRBV12-3 or TRBV12-4 to TRBJ1-5; TRBD1 might be the D (6 bases). Trimming cost V 5 bases and J 0 bases, with 11 bases left between them. The CDR3 sequence is 15 residues long. CDR3 DNA sequence: TGTGCCAGCAGTACCAGGACAGATAGCAATCAGCCCCAGCATTTT. Its translation is CASSTRTDSNQPQHF.

The chain recombines TRBV6-5 with TRBJ2-1, with D maybe TRBD1 (5 bases). Between the trimmed V and J ends, which lost 10 bases and 10 bases, there was a span of 11 bases. The CDR3 length is 10 residues. CDR1 and CDR2 (germline): MNHEY, SVGAGI. The CDR3 loop is CATGRAEQFF. The CDR3 DNA is TGTGCCACAGGGCGAGCGGAGCAGTTCTTC.

V gene TRBV10-3 combines with J gene TRBJ2-2; maybe TRBD2 (6 bases). V shed 3 bases and J shed 5 bases, with 10 bases lying between them. Germline V lookup: CDR1 ENHRY, CDR2 SYGVKD. This CDR3 is built from 14 residues. The CDR3 nucleotides are TGTGCCATCAGTGATCGGGGGAGAACCGGGGAGCTGTTTTTT. This encodes CAISDRGRTGELFF.

This chain joins TRBV9 and TRBJ2-1; D is ambiguous. Per germline, CDR1 SGDLS and CDR2 YYNGEE. Trimming removed 4 bases at V and 5 bases at J, with 13 bases between. There are 14 residues in the CDR3. The CDR3 sequence is CASSPRGYNNEQFF. In DNA form, the CDR3 reads TGTGCCAGCAGCCCTCGTGGCTACAACAATGAGCAGTTCTTC. Based on the CDR3 plus reference TRBV9 and TRBJ2-1, the full variable domain is DSGVTQTPKHLITATGQRVTLRCSPRSGDLSVYWYQQSLDQGLQFLIQYYNGEERAKGNILERFSAQQFPDLHSELNLSSLELGDSALYFCASSPRGYNNEQFFGPGTRLTVL.

This clonotype turned up a few times. V gene TRBV7-9 combines with J gene TRBJ2-2; D ambiguous. Trimming removed 1 base from V and 5 bases from J, with 17 bases in between. The germline V gene encodes CDR1 SEHNR and CDR2 FQNEAQ (reference sequence). The CDR3 covers 17 residues. This CDR3 is CASSLVALGSATGELFF. CDR3 coding DNA: TGTGCCAGCAGCTTAGTGGCTCTGGGGTCTGCTACCGGGGAGCTGTTTTTT.

The V gene is TRBV20-1, the J gene TRBJ2-7; a weak D match, TRBD1 (7 bases). The closer fit of TRBJ2-5 to the DNA end suggests the J call may be wrong. CDR1 and CDR2 (germline): DFQATT, SNEGSKA (reference sequence). The CDR3 extends over 15 amino acids. This CDR3 reads CSTTLVRGQGGTQYF. DNA of the CDR3: TGCAGCACTACCCTAGTTAGGGGGCAGGGGGGGACCCAGTACTTC.

The gene calls are TRBV24-1 and TRBJ2-1; D might be TRBD2 (5 bases). The germline V and J ends were trimmed by 3 bases and 2 bases, with 13 bases remaining between them. CDR1 and CDR2 from the germline V gene are KGHDR and SFDVKD. The CDR3 loop spans 16 amino acids. The CDR3 nucleotides are TGTGCCACCAGTGATCGGGATCTTCACCCCTACAATGAGCAGTTCTTC. This sequence encodes CATSDRDLHPYNEQFF.

This clonotype occurred once. The chain couples TRBV7-2 to TRBJ2-7, with no clear D. The V gene's germline CDR1 is SGHTA and CDR2 FQGNSA. V lost 1 base, J lost 5 bases, and 12 bases lay in between. The CDR3 runs to 14 residues. CDR3 region: CASSLGLQADEQYF. DNA of the CDR3: TGTGCCAGCAGCTTAGGGTTGCAGGCCGACGAGCAGTACTTC.

The chain uses TRBV10-2 and TRBJ1-5; a possible D gene is TRBD1 (6 bases). The V end was cut by 1 base, the J end by 5 bases, with 12 bases between. This CDR3 is built from 15 residues. Germline V gene data show CDR1 as WSHSY and CDR2 as SAAADI. CDR3 in amino acids: CASSELDSGYQPQHF. CDR3 DNA sequence: TGCGCCAGCAGTGAGTTGGACAGCGGATATCAGCCCCAGCATTTT.

In its sample, this clonotype was seen a few times. The V and J genes are TRBV6-5 and TRBJ1-1; D call uncertain. V lost 2 bases to trimming and J lost 6 bases, with 10 bases between them. The CDR3 has 13 amino acids. Germline values: CDR1 MNHEY, CDR2 SVGAGI. The CDR3 coding sequence is TGTGCCAGCAGTTACGGTGTGATAGCTGAAGCTTTCTTT. Translating it yields CASSYGVIAEAFF.

This clonotype has only a few counts. The chain combines TRBV20-1 with TRBJ1-2, with 12 nucleotides matching TRBD1. V gave up 1 base and J gave up 4 bases; unmatched junction bases: 4. From germline, CDR1 is DFQATT and CDR2 SNEGSKA (reference sequence). The CDR3 is 15 residues long. The chain's CDR3 is CSARGTGQGAYGYTF. The DNA for the CDR3 is TGCAGTGCTAGAGGAACGGGACAGGGGGCCTATGGCTACACCTTC.

Here the CDR3 DNA reads TGCAGTGCTTACAGCGCGTCCTACAATGAGCAGTTCTTC. Residues: CSAYSASYNEQFF. The J gene is TRBJ2-1, the V gene TRBV20-1; the D is unclear. This CDR3 contains 13 residues. The V and J ends lost 5 bases and 1 base respectively, with 9 bases between them. CDR1 is DFQATT, CDR2 SNEGSKA, per germline (reference sequence).

The chain links TRBV29-1 to TRBJ1-2; 9 bases are shared with TRBD1. This CDR3 is built from 13 residues. The germline CDR1 and CDR2 sequences are SQVTM and ANQGSEA. V dropped 4 bases and J dropped 7; count of bases not matched to a gene: 7. The DNA for the CDR3 is TGCAGCGTTGTTAGGACAGGGGAGTCTGGCTACACCTTC. This codes for CSVVRTGESGYTF.

The genes are TRBV10-3 and TRBJ2-1; D not certain. The V gene's germline CDR1 is ENHRY and CDR2 SYGVKD. V shed 1 base and J shed 0 bases, with 13 bases lying between them. The CDR3 consists of 17 residues. The CDR3 bases are TGTGCCATCAGTGAGTGGGCGGCGGAGAGCTCCTACAATGAGCAGTTCTTC. Residues: CAISEWAAESSYNEQFF.

This clonotype occurred once. Here the CDR3 reads CSAPDQRGPSTDTQYF. In nucleotides, the CDR3 is TGCAGTGCCCCCGACCAGCGGGGGCCTAGCACAGATACGCAGTATTTT. V and J are TRBV20-1 and TRBJ2-3; 8 nucleotides align to TRBD2. The J segment lost 0 bases and the V segment lost 6 bases, leaving 11 bases of the junction unmatched. CDR1 and CDR2 from the germline V gene are DFQATT and SNEGSKA (reference sequence). This CDR3 spans 16 amino acids.

On this clonotype itself: An end of the junction does not agree with germline; a read error may underlie this. The chain recombines TRBV9 with TRBJ1-1; D might be TRBD1 (5 bases). CDR1 and CDR2 (germline): SGDLS, YYNGEE. CDR3 size: 17 residues. CDR3 bases: TGTGCCAGCAGCTCCGCTGGGGGACCAAGCATGAACACTGGAGCTTTCTTT. This sequence encodes CASSSAGGPSMNTGAFF.

This clonotype has just a few counts. Here the CDR3 reads CASSKAELYEQYF. CDR3 in DNA: TGTGCCAGCAGCAAAGCGGAACTCTACGAGCAGTACTTC. V and J are TRBV12-3 or TRBV12-4 and TRBJ2-7, with D possibly TRBD2 on 5 matching bases. Trimming removed 6 bases at V and 3 bases at J, with 12 bases between. The CDR3 is 13 amino acids.